A single sample is the source of the 3 T cell receptor beta chains below, sequenced in a study of T-cell reconstitution after alpha-beta-depleted transplantation in children. Unique molecular identifiers tagged the TCRbeta library. Using its own MiXCR run on the PCR reads, TCRdb lists one record per CDR3 protein. This sample carries 90,000 to 150,000 distinct CDR3 sequences, 20% to 25% of them seen once, and the ten largest clones take over 9.5%. The starting material was PBMCs, mostly from graft donor cells, obtained 180 days after TCRalphabeta/CD19-depleted stem cell transplant. The receptors stem from a male patient between 2 and 15 years old who had a stem cell transplant for chronic granulomatous disease, so the T cells may come from the graft donor.

A remark on this clonotype: One junction end disagrees with the germline gene, perhaps due to a read error. V usage is TRBV7-7 and J usage is TRBJ2-5; TRBD1 agrees at 7 bases. This CDR3 is 17 amino acids long. Germline V CDR1 and CDR2: SSHAT, FNYEAQ (reference sequence). CDR3 loop: CASSLALRNDREETQYF. In DNA form, the CDR3 reads TGTGCTAGCAGCTTAGCCCTAAGGAATGACAGGGAAGAGACCCAGTACTTC.

This clonotype has at least ten counts. The chain recombines TRBV5-1 with TRBJ2-7; the D call may be TRBD1 or TRBD2 (5 bases each). Trimming shortened V by 4 bases and J by 2 bases, and 13 bases separated the two germline ends. Germline V lookup: CDR1 SGHRS, CDR2 YFSETQ. This CDR3 has 14 residues. CDR3 DNA sequence: TGCGCCAGCAGCAAGAGGGGAGCCCCCTACGAGCAGTACTTC. It yields the protein CASSKRGAPYEQYF.

The table lists this clonotype with many counts. This rearrangement joins TRBV9 to TRBJ2-7; D is perhaps TRBD2 (7 bases). The germline gives CDR1 SGDLS, CDR2 YYNGEE. The CDR3 is 14 residues long. Trimming shortened V by 2 bases and J by 6 bases, and 15 bases separated the two germline ends. CDR3 region: CASSVSGTTGEQYF. CDR3 DNA: TGTGCCAGCAGCGTCAGCGGGACAACGGGCGAGCAGTACTTC.